This T cell receptor beta chain stems from a study of Graves' ophthalmopathy and Graves' hyperthyroidism. General study points: Most clonotypes expanded in thyroid above 0.001 frequency were present in blood too.

Germline loops: CDR1 SGHRS, CDR2 YFSETQ. V lost 2 bases and J lost 4, with 14 bases in between. The CDR3 has 15 amino acids. From RNA, the CDR3 regions of TCR beta chains were amplified and sequenced. The authors performed first-round RT-PCR with HTBI primers and then a second-round multiplex PCR. TCRdb reprocessed the multiplex PCR reads via MiXCR and lists one record per CDR3 protein. The sample lists 300,000 to 400,000 distinct CDR3 sequences; around a sixth were seen once. In this sample, this clonotype turned up many times. Its antigen remains unknown. CAS ≥3, NOSPECS ≥4, moderate-to-severe activity and duration under 3 months marked donors with ophthalmopathy. Clinical symptoms, serum thyroxine, TRAb, thyroid ultrasound and orbital computed tomography determined diagnosis.

The origin of this receptor is an adult man with Graves' ophthalmopathy. V is TRBV5-1 and J is TRBJ2-3; unclear D gene. The sample comprised peripheral blood. CDR3 in amino acids: CASSLDASWADTQYF. DNA of the CDR3: TGCGCCAGCAGCTTAGACGCCTCCTGGGCAGATACGCAGTATTTT.